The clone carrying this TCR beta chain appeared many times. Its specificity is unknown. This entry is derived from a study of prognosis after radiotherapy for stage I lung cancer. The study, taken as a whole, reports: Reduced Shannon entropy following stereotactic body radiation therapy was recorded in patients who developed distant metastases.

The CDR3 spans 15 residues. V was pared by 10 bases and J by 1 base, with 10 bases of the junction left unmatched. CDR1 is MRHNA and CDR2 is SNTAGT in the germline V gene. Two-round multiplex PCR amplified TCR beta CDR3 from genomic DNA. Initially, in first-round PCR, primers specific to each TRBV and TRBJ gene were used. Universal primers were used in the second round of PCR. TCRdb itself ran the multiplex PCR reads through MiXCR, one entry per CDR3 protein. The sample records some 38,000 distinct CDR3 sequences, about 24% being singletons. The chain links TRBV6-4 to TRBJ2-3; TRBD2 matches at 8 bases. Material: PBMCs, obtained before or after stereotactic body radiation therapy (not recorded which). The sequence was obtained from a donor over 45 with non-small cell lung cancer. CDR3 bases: TGTGCCACCGCTCGGAGCGGGGGACGCACAGATACGCAGTATTTT. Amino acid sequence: CATARSGGRTDTQYF.